This paragraph covers one T cell receptor (beta chain) sequence. The antigen remains unidentified. Only in-frame clones appear in the TCRdb table, and some are missing; sequencing was by immunoSEQ multiplex PCR. Here the sample spans some 150,000 clones, about 86% being singletons. The data were taken from a study of radiation and T cells in renal cell carcinoma. Overall study results and limits: In blood, top tumor clones expanded by 2 weeks, shrinking by 4.

Germline assignment: CDR1 SGHRS and CDR2 YFSETQ. The CDR3 contains 14 residues. Trimming left V 7 bases short and J 1 base short, with 13 bases between. The time point denotes: blood 4 weeks post-SBRT, at nephrectomy. Treatment defined: 15 Gy SBRT to primary tumor, nephrectomy 4 weeks later. Nephrectomy followed 15 Gy stereotactic body radiation by 4 weeks. After SBRT, blood was collected at 2 and 4 weeks, plus baseline. The sample here was blood, taken from a patient whose treatment included radiotherapy and nephrectomy. The receptor comes from a woman aged 45-59 years with renal cell carcinoma. V is TRBV5-1 and J is TRBJ2-3, with D perhaps matching TRBD2 (6 bases). CDR3 sequence (DNA): TGCGCCAGCTCGTTGGAGCGGGGCACAGATACGCAGTATTTT. Its protein is CASSLERGTDTQYF.